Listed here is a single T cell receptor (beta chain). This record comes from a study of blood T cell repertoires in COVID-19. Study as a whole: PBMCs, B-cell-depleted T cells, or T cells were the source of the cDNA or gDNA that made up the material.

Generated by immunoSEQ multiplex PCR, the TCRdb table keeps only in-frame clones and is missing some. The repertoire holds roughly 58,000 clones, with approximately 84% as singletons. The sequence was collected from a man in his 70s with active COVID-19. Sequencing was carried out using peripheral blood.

The CDR3 region has the DNA TGTGCCAGCAGTTTAACAGGGTCAGGTAGGGAGCAGTACTTC. This encodes CASSLTGSGREQYF. The chain employs TRBV27 and TRBJ2-7, with a weak D call TRBD1 (6 bases). Germline V lookup: CDR1 MNHEY, CDR2 SMNVEV (reference sequence). The CDR3 covers 14 residues. V gave up 2 bases and J gave up 7 bases, with 15 bases separating them.